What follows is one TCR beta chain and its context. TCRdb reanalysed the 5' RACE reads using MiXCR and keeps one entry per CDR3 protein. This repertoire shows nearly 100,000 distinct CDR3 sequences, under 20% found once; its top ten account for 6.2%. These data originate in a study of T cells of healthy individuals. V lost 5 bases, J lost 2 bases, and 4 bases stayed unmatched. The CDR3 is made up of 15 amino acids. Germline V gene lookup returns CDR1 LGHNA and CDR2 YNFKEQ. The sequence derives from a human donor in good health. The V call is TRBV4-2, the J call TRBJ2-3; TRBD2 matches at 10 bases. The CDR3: CASSAAGGPTDTQYF. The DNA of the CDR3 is TGTGCCAGCAGCGCAGCGGGGGGGCCCACAGATACGCAGTATTTT.